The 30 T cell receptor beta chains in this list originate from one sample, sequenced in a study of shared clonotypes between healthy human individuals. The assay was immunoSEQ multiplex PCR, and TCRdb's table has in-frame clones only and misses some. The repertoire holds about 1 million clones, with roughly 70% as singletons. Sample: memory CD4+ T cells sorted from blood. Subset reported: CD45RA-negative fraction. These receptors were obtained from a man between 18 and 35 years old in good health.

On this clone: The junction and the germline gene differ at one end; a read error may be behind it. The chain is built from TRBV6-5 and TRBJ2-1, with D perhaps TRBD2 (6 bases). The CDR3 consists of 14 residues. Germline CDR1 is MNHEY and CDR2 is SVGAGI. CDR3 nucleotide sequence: TGTGCCAGCAGGCTACGGGGGTCATGGAATGGGCAGTTCTTC. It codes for CASRLRGSWNGQFF.

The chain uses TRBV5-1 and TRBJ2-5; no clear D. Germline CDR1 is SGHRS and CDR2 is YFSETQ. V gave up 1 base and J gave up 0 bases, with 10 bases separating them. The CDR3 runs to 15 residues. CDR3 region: CASSLLTINQETQYF. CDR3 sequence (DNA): TGCGCCAGCAGCTTGCTAACCATTAACCAAGAGACCCAGTACTTC.

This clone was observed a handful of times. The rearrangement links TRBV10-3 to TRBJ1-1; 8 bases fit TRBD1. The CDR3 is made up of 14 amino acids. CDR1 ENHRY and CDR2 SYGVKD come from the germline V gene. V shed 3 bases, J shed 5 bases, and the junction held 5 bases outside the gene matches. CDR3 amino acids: CAISERQGLTEAFF. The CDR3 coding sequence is TGTGCCATCAGTGAAAGACAGGGGTTAACTGAAGCTTTCTTT.

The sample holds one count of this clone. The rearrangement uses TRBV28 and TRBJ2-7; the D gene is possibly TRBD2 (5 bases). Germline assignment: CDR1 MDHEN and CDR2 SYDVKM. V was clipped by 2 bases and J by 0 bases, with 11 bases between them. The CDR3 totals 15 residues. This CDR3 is CASSLPRRDSYEQYF. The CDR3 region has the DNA TGTGCCAGCAGTTTACCCCGACGGGACTCCTACGAGCAGTACTTC.

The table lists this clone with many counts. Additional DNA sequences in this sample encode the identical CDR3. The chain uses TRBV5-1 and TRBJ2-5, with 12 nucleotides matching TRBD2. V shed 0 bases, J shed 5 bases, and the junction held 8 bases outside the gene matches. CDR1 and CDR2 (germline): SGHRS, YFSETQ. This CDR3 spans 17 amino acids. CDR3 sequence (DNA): TGCGCCAGCAGCTTGGCCCCTAGCGGGGGGGCCCGGGAGACCCAGTACTTC. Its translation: CASSLAPSGGARETQYF.

The DNA of the CDR3 is TGCAGTGCTCAGGGGGCAGTCGAGCAGTACTTC. Amino acid sequence: CSAQGAVEQYF. V usage is TRBV20-1 and J usage is TRBJ2-7, with 8 bases fitting TRBD1. CDR3 length: 11 residues. In germline, CDR1 is DFQATT, CDR2 SNEGSKA (reference sequence). J gave up 6 bases and V 5 bases, and 3 bases lay outside the gene matches.

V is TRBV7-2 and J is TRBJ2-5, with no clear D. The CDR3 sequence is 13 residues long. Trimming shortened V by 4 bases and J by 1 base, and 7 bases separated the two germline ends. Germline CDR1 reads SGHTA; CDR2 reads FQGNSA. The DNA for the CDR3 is TGTGCCAGCAGCTGGTCTCTCCAAGAGACCCAGTACTTC. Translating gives CASSWSLQETQYF.

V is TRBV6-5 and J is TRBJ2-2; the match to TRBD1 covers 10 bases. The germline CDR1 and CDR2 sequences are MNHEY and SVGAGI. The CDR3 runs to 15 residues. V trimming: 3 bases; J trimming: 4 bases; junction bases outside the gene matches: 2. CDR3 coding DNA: TGTGCCAGCAGTTATGGGACAGGGGTCACCGGGGAGCTGTTTTTT. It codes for CASSYGTGVTGELFF.

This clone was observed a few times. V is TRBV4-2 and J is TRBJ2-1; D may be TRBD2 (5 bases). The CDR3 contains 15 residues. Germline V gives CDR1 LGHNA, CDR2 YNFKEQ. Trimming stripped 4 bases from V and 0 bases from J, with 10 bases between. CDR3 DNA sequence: TGTGCCAGCAGCCCGGAGGTGGGCTCCTACAATGAGCAGTTCTTC. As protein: CASSPEVGSYNEQFF.

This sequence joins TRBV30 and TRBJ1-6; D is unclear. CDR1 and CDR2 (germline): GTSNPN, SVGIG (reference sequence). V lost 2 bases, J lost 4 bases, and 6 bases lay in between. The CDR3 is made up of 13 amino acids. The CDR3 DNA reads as TGTGCCTGGAGTTTGGGGTATAATTCACCCCTCCACTTT. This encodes CAWSLGYNSPLHF. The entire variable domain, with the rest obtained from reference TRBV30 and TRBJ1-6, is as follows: SQTIHQWPATLVQPVGSPLSLECTVEGTSNPNLYWYRQAAGRGLQLLFYSVGIGQISSEVPQNLSASRPQDRQFILSSKKLLLSDSGFYLCAWSLGYNSPLHFGNGTRLTVT.

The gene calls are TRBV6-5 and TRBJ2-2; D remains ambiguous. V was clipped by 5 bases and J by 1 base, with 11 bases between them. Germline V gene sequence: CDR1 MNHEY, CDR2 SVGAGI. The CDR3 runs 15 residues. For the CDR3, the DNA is TGTGCCAGCAGTGGATTGGGTCAGAACACCGGGGAGCTGTTTTTT. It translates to CASSGLGQNTGELFF.

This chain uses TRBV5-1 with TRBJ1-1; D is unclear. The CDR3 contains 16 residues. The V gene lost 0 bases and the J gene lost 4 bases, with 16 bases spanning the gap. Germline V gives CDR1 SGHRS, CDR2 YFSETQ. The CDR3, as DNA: TGCGCCAGCAGCTTGGCCATATATGCCACGAGCACTGAAGCTTTCTTT. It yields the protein CASSLAIYATSTEAFF.

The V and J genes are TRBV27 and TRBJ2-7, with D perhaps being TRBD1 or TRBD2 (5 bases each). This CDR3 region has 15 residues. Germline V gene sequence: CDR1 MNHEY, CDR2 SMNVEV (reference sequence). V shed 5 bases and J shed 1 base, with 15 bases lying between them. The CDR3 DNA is TGTGCCAGCAGTGGTATCCGGGGCCCTTCCTACGAGCAGTACTTC. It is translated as CASSGIRGPSYEQYF.

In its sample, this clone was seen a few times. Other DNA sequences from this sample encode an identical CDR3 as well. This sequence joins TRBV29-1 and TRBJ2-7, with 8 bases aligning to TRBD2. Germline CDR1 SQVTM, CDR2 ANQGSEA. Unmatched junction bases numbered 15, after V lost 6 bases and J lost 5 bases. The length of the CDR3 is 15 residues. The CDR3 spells CSVRGDGGAANEQYF. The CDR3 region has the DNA TGCAGCGTCCGGGGAGACGGGGGGGCAGCAAACGAGCAGTACTTC.

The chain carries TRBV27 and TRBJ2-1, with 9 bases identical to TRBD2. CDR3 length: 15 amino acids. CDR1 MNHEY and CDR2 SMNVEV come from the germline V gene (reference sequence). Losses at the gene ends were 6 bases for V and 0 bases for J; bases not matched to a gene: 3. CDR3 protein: CASRLAGSSYNEQFF. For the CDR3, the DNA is TGTGCCAGCAGGCTAGCGGGGAGCTCCTACAATGAGCAGTTCTTC.

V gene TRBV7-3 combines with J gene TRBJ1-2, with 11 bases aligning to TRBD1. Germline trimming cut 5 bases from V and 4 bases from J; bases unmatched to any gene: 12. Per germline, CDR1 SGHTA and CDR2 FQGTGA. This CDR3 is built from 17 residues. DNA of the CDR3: TGTGCCAGCAGCCCAAATTCCGGGACAGGGGGAACCTATGGCTACACCTTC. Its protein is CASSPNSGTGGTYGYTF.

Written as DNA, the CDR3 is TGTGCCAGCAGTTTGGGGGGGTTCTACTACGAGCAGTACTTC. Protein sequence: CASSLGGFYYEQYF. The chain couples TRBV28 to TRBJ2-7; 7 bases agree with TRBD2. This CDR3 region has 14 residues. Germline V gene sequence: CDR1 MDHEN, CDR2 SYDVKM. V shed 3 bases, J shed 3 bases, and the junction held 5 bases outside the gene matches.

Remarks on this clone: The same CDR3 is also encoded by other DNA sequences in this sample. CDR3 loop: CASSFGGNSYEQYF. CDR3 coding DNA: TGTGCCAGCAGCTTTGGGGGGAACTCCTACGAGCAGTACTTC. The chain combines TRBV7-9 with TRBJ2-7; D might be TRBD2 (6 bases). CDR1 and CDR2 (germline): SEHNR, FQNEAQ (reference sequence). The CDR3 has 14 amino acids. Trimming stripped 3 bases from V and 0 bases from J, with 9 bases between. Filled out from reference TRBV7-9 and TRBJ2-7, the complete variable domain reads DTGVSQNPRHKITKRGQNVTFRCDPISEHNRLYWYRQTLGQGPEFLTYFQNEAQLEKSRLLSDRFSAERPKGSFSTLEIQRTEQGDSAMYLCASSFGGNSYEQYFGPGTRLTVT.

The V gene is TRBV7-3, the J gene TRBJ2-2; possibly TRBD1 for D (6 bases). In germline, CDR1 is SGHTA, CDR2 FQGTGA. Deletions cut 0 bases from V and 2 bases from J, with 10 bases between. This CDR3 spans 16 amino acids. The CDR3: CASSLTAGANTGELFF. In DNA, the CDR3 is TGTGCCAGCAGCTTAACCGCAGGGGCCAACACCGGGGAGCTGTTTTTT. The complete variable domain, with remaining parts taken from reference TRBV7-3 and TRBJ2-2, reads GAGVSQTPSNKVTEKGKYVELRCDPISGHTALYWYRQSLGQGPEFLIYFQGTGAADDSGLPNDRFFAVRPEGSVSTLKIQRTERGDSAVYLCASSLTAGANTGELFFGEGSRLTVL.

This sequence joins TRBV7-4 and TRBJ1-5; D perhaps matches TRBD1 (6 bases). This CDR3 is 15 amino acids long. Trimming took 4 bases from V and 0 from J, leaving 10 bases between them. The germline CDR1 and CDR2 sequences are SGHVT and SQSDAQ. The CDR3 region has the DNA TGTGCCAGCAGCTATGGACAGTATAGCAATCAGCCCCAGCATTTT. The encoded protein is CASSYGQYSNQPQHF.

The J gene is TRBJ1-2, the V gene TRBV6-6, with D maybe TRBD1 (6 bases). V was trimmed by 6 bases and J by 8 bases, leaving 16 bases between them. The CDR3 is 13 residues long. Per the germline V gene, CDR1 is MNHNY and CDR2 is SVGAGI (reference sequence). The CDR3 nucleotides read TGTGCCAGCAGCCTAGACAGGACCACGGGCTACACCTTC. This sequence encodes CASSLDRTTGYTF.

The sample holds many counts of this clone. The CDR3 DNA sequence: TGTGCCAGCAGTTTGCGCGGACTAGCGGGGGAGGCGGAGACCCAGTACTTC. It is translated as CASSLRGLAGEAETQYF. This chain joins TRBV27 and TRBJ2-5, with TRBD2 matching over 13 bases. Germline CDR1 and CDR2: MNHEY and SMNVEV (reference sequence). The CDR3 has 17 amino acids. V gave up 3 bases and J gave up 5 bases; unmatched junction bases: 9.

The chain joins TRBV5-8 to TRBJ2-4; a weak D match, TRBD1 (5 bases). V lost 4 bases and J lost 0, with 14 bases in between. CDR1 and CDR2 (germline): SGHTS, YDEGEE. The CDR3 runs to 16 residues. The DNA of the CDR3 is TGTGCCAGCAGCCCGAGACAGACATTAGCCAAAAACATTCAGTACTTC. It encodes CASSPRQTLAKNIQYF.

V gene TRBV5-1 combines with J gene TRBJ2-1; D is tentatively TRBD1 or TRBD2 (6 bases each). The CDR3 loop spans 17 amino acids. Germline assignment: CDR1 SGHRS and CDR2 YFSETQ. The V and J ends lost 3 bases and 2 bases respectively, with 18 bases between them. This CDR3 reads CASSWGRDLGPYNEQFF. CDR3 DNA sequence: TGCGCCAGCAGCTGGGGGCGGGACCTAGGCCCCTACAATGAGCAGTTCTTC.

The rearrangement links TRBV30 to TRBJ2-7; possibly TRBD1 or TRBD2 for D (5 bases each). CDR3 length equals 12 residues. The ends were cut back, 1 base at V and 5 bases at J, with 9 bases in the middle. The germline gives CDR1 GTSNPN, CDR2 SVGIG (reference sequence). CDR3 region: CAWSETADEQYF. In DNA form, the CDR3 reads TGTGCCTGGAGTGAGACAGCGGACGAGCAGTACTTC.

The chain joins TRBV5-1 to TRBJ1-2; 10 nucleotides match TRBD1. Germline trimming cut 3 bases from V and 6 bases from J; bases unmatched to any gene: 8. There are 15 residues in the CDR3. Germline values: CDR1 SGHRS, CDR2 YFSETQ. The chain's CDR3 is CASSSGQGVFHGYTF. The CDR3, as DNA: TGCGCCAGCAGCTCCGGACAGGGGGTGTTCCATGGCTACACCTTC. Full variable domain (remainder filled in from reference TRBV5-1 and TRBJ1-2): KAGVTQTPRYLIKTRGQQVTLSCSPISGHRSVSWYQQTPGQGLQFLFEYFSETQRNKGNFPGRFSGRQFSNSRSEMNVSTLELGDSALYLCASSSGQGVFHGYTFGSGTRLTVV.

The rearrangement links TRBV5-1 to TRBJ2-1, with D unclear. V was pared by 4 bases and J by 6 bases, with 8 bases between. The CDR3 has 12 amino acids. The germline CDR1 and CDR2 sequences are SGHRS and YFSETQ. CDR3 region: CASSEVVNEQFF. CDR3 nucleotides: TGCGCCAGCAGCGAGGTGGTCAATGAGCAGTTCTTC.

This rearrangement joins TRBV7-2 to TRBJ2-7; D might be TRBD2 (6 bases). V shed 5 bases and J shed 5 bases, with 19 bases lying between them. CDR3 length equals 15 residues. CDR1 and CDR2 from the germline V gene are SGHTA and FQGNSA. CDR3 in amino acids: CASSRPPSRGDEQYF. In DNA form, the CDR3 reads TGTGCCAGCAGCCGCCCCCCCTCCCGCGGGGACGAGCAGTACTTC.

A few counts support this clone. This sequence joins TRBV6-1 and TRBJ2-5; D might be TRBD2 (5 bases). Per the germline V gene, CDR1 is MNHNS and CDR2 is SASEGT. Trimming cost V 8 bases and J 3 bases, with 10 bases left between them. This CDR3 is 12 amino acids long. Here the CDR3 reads CASCFGEETQYF. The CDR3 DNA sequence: TGTGCCAGCTGTTTCGGGGAAGAGACCCAGTACTTC.

The DNA for the CDR3 is TGTGCCAGCAGGGGGACTAGCGGCCGTAGGGATACGCAGTATTTT. It encodes CASRGTSGRRDTQYF. This chain uses TRBV2 with TRBJ2-3, with TRBD2 identical over 11 bases. With 6 bases clipped from V and 6 bases from J, the junction kept 8 bases outside the gene matches. The CDR3 loop spans 15 amino acids. CDR1 and CDR2 from the germline V gene are SNHLY and FYNNEI.